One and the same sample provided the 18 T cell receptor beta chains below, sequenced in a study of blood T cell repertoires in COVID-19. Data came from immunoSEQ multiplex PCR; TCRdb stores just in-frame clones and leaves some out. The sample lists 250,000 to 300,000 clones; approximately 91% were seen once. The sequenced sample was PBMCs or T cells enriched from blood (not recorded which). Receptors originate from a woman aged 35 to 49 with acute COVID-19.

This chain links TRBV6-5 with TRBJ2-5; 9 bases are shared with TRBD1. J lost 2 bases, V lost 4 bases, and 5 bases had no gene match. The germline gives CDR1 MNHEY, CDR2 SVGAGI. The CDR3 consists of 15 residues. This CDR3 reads CASSSSGQGQETQYF. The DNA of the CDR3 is TGTGCCAGCAGTTCCTCTGGACAGGGGCAAGAGACCCAGTACTTC.

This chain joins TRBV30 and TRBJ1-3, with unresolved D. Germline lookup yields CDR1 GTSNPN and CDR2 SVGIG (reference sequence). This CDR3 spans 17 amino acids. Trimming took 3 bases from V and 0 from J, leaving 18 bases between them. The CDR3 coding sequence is TGTGCCTGGAGGCCGGCATCGGCTCTAGGCTCTGGAAACACCATATATTTT. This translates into CAWRPASALGSGNTIYF.

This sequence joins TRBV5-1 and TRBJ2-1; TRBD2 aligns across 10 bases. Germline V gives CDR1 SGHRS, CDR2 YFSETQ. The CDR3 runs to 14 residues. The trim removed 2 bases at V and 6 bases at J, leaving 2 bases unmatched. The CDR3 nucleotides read TGCGCCAGCAGCTTCTCTAGCGGGAGCAATGAGCAGTTCTTC. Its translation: CASSFSSGSNEQFF.

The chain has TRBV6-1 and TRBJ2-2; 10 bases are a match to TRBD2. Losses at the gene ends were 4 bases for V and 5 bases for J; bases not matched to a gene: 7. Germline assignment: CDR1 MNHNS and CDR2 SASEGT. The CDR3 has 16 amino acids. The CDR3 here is CASSGKGLAATGELFF. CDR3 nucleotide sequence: TGTGCCAGCAGTGGAAAAGGACTAGCGGCTACCGGGGAGCTGTTTTTT.

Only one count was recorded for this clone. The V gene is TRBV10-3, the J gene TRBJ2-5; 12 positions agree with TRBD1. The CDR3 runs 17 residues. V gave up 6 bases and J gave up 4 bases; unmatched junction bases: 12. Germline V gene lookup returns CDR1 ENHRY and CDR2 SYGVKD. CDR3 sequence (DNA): TGTGCCATCAGATCTAACGTGGGACAGGGGGCAGGAGAGACCCAGTACTTC. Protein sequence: CAIRSNVGQGAGETQYF.

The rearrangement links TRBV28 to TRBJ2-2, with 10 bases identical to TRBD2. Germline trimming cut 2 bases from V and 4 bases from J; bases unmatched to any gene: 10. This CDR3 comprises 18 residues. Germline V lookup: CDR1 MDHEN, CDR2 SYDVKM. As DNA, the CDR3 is TGTGCCAGCAGTTTACTAGCGGGGGCCACTAGCCGCACCGGGGAGCTGTTTTTT. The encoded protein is CASSLLAGATSRTGELFF.

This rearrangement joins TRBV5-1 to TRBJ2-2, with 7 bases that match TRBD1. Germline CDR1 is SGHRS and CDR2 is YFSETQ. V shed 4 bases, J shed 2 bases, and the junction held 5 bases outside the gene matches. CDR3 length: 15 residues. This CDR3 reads CASSPGTVNTGELFF. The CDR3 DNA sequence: TGCGCCAGCAGCCCCGGGACAGTCAACACCGGGGAGCTGTTTTTT. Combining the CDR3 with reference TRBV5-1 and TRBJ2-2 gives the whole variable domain KAGVTQTPRYLIKTRGQQVTLSCSPISGHRSVSWYQQTPGQGLQFLFEYFSETQRNKGNFPGRFSGRQFSNSRSEMNVSTLELGDSALYLCASSPGTVNTGELFFGEGSRLTVL.

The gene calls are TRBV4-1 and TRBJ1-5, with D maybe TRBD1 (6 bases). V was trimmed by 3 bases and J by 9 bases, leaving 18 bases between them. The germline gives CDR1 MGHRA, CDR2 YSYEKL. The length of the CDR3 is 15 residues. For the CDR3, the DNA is TGCGCCAGCAGCCAGGCCCTGGACAGCTTATGGCCCCAGCATTTT. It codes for CASSQALDSLWPQHF.

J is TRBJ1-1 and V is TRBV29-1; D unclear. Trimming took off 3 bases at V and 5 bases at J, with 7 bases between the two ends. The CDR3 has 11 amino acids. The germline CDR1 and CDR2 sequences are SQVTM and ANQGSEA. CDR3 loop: CSVDTGTEAFF. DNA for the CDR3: TGCAGCGTTGATACGGGAACTGAAGCTTTCTTT.

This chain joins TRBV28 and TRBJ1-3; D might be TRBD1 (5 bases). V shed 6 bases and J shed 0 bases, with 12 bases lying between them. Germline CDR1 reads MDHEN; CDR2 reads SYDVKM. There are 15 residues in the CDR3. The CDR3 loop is CASSLQGISGNTIYF. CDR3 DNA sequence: TGTGCCAGCAGCCTTCAGGGAATCTCTGGAAACACCATATATTTT.

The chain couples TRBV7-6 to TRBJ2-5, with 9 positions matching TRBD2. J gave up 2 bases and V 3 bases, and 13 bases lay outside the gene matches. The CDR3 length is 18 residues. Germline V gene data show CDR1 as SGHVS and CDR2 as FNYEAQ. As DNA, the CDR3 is TGTGCCAGCAGCTTGTCGGAAGCGGGACTAGCAGAACAAGAGACCCAGTACTTC. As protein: CASSLSEAGLAEQETQYF.

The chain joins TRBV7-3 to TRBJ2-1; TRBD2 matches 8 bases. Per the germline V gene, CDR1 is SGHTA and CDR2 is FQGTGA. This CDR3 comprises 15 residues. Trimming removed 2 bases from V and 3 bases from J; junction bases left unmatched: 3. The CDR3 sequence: CASSLYGRDYNEQFF. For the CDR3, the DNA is TGTGCCAGCAGCTTATACGGGAGGGACTACAATGAGCAGTTCTTC.

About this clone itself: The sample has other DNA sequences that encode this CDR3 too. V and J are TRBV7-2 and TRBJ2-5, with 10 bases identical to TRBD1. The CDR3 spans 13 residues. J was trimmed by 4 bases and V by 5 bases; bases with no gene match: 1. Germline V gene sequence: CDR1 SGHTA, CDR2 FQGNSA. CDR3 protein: CASSRTGGETQYF. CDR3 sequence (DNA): TGTGCCAGCAGCCGGACAGGGGGAGAGACCCAGTACTTC.

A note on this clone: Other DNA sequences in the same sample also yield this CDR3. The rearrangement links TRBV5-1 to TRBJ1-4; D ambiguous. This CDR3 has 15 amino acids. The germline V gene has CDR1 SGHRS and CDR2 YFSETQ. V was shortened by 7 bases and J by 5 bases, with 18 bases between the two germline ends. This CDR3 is CASSLAGGRNEKLFF. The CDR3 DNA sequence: TGCGCCAGCTCATTAGCCGGAGGGAGGAATGAAAAACTGTTTTTT.

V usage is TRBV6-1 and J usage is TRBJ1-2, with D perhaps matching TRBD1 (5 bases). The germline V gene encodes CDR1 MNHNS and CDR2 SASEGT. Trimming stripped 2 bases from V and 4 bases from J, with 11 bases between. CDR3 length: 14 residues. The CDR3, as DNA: TGTGCCAGCAGTGAACACAGGTCTTCCTATGGCTACACCTTC. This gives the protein CASSEHRSSYGYTF.

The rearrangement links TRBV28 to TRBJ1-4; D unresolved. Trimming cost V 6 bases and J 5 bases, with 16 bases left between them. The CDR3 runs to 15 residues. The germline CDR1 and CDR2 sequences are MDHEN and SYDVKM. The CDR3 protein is CASRDPRTGNEKLFF. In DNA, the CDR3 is TGTGCCAGCAGAGACCCGAGGACTGGGAATGAAAAACTGTTTTTT.

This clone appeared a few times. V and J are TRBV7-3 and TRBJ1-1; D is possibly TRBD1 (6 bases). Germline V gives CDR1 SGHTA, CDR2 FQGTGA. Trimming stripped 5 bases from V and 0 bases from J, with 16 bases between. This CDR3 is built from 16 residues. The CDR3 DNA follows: TGTGCCAGCAGCCCCTCCCCGACAGGTATGAACACTGAAGCTTTCTTT. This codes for CASSPSPTGMNTEAFF.

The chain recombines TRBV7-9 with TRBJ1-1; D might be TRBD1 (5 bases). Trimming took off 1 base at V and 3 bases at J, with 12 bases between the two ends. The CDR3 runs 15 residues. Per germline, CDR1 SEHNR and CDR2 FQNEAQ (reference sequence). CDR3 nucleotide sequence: TGTGCCAGCAGCTTAGTAGACACGGGGGACACTGAAGCTTTCTTT. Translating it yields CASSLVDTGDTEAFF.